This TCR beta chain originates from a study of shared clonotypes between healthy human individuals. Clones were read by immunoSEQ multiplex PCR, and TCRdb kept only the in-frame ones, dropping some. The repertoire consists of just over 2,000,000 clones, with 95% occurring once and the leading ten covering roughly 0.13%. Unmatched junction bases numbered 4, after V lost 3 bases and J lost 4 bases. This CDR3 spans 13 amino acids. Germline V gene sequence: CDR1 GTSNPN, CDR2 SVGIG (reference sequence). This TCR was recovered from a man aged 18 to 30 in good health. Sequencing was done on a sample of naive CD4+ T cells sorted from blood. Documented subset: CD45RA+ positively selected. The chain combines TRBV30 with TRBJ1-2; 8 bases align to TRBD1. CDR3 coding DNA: TGTGCCTGGAGCGGACAGGGCCGCTATGGCTACACCTTC. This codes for CAWSGQGRYGYTF. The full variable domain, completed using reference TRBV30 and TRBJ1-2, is SQTIHQWPATLVQPVGSPLSLECTVEGTSNPNLYWYRQAAGRGLQLLFYSVGIGQISSEVPQNLSASRPQDRQFILSSKKLLLSDSGFYLCAWSGQGRYGYTFGSGTRLTVV.